The rows below give T cell receptor beta chains drawn from one sample of a study of Graves' ophthalmopathy and Graves' hyperthyroidism. MiXCR, run by TCRdb on the multiplex PCR reads, gives a single entry per CDR3 protein. The profile covers around 1.1 million distinct CDR3 sequences, with roughly 35% appearing a single time and around 10% taken by the ten largest. The sample consisted of peripheral blood or thyroid tissue (not recorded which). These receptors all stem from an adult man with Graves' hyperthyroidism. Both conserved end residues are part of each CDR3. The D gene is left open where the match is weak. The size of a clone is reported for some rows only, either as once, few or many, or as a class for expanded clones.

CDR3nt: TGTGCCAGCAGCCTGTACGACAGAAAACAAGAGACCCAGTACTTC
CDR3aa: CASSLYDRKQETQYF
v_gene: TRBV5-8
j_gene: TRBJ2-5
d_gene: NA
abundance: few

CDR3nt: TGTGCCAGCAGCACAGCCCGGACCTGGCAGTACTTC
CDR3aa: CASSTARTWQYF
v_gene: TRBV7-9
j_gene: TRBJ2-5
d_gene: NA
abundance: NA

CDR3nt: TGTGCCAGCAGCTTAGGGGCCAGGATAAACTATGGCTACACCTTC
CDR3aa: CASSLGARINYGYTF
v_gene: TRBV7-9
j_gene: TRBJ1-2
d_gene: NA
abundance: many

CDR3nt: TGTGCCAGCAGCCAAGATCACAGGAACACCGGGGAGCTGTTTTTT
CDR3aa: CASSQDHRNTGELFF
v_gene: TRBV9
j_gene: TRBJ2-2
d_gene: NA
abundance: NA

CDR3nt: TGTGCCAGCAGAAGCGACCGTCCCGCGCTCCACTTT
CDR3aa: CASRSDRPALHF
v_gene: TRBV25-1
j_gene: TRBJ1-6
d_gene: NA
abundance: few

CDR3nt: TGTGCCAGCAGCGCCGGACCGACCTCCTACGAGCAGTACTTC
CDR3aa: CASSAGPTSYEQYF
v_gene: TRBV7-2
j_gene: TRBJ2-7
d_gene: NA
abundance: many

CDR3nt: TGTGCCAGCAGGGGAGCAGTTCGAGAGGGCTATGGCTACACCTTC
CDR3aa: CASRGAVREGYGYTF
v_gene: TRBV6-6
j_gene: TRBJ1-2
d_gene: NA
abundance: many

CDR3nt: TGCAGTGCTAGATCTTGGCGGGCCAAAAGGGAGGGGTACACCGGGGAGCTGTTTTTT
CDR3aa: CSARSWRAKREGYTGELFF
v_gene: TRBV20-1
j_gene: TRBJ2-2
d_gene: TRBD2
abundance: NA

CDR3nt: TGTGCCAGCAGCTTAGGCAGGGACAGTAACTATGGCTACACCATATATTTT
CDR3aa: CASSLGRDSNYGYTIYF
v_gene: TRBV13
j_gene: TRBJ1-3
d_gene: TRBD1
abundance: NA

CDR3nt: TGTGCCAGCAGCGCCTACATTCCATCCGGGACAGCAAGACCCTATGGCTACACCTTC
CDR3aa: CASSAYIPSGTARPYGYTF
v_gene: TRBV7-2
j_gene: TRBJ1-2
d_gene: TRBD1
abundance: NA